This is a list of T cell receptor beta chains from one sample in a study of beta chain features in type 1 diabetes. Only in-frame clones appear in the TCRdb table, and some are missing; sequencing was by immunoSEQ multiplex PCR. Of about 220,000 clones listed, roughly a tenth are singletons. Source material: central memory CD4+ T cells from blood. The source of these receptors is a man between 18 and 29 years old in good health. Each CDR3 is given with its conserved first and last residue. D genes are given only for firm matches. The size entry is marked missing in some rows and otherwise reads once, few, many or a size class.

J gene,V gene,clone size,D gene,CDR3 DNA,CDR3 protein
TRBJ2-1,TRBV6-5,few,TRBD2,TGTGCCAGCAGCCGCCGACTAGCGGGAGGGCATGAGCAGTTCTTC,CASSRRLAGGHEQFF
TRBJ2-1,TRBV7-3,NA,NA,TGTGCCAGCAGCTTAAACGTAGCCGCCAATGAGCAGTTCTTC,CASSLNVAANEQFF
TRBJ2-1,TRBV27,few,NA,TGTGCCAGCACTCCCCGTGGGCGACTGGGCAATGAGCAGTTCTTC,CASTPRGRLGNEQFF
TRBJ1-1,TRBV27,few,TRBD1,TGTGCCAGCAGTCCGTGGACAGGGGGCATGAACACTGAAGCTTTCTTT,CASSPWTGGMNTEAFF
TRBJ2-3,TRBV2,few,NA,TGTGCCAGCAGAGGGGGGCTAGAAGGCGATACGCAGTATTTT,CASRGGLEGDTQYF
TRBJ1-2,TRBV15,few,NA,TGTGCCACCAGCGCCCGAGTGATGGGGCCGGATGGCTACACCTTC,CATSARVMGPDGYTF
TRBJ2-1,TRBV5-4,NA,TRBD1,TGTGCCAGCAGCTTACCGGGACAGGGACACAATGAGCAGTTCTTC,CASSLPGQGHNEQFF
TRBJ2-2,TRBV5-1,NA,TRBD2,TGCGCCAGCAGCCCGGGAGGGGCGAACCCCGGGGAGCTGTTTTTT,CASSPGGANPGELFF
TRBJ2-5,TRBV10-3,many,NA,TGTGCCATCAGTGAGTGGGGTCGCGGGGAGACCCAGTACTTC,CAISEWGRGETQYF
TRBJ2-5,TRBV30,few,TRBD2,TGTGCCTGGAGTACGGGACTAGCGGGAGGAAGAGAGACCCAGTACTTC,CAWSTGLAGGRETQYF
TRBJ2-5,TRBV7-9,few,NA,TGTGCCAGCGCTAGCCCTTTGGCGTTTGGGGCAGAGACCCAGTACTTC,CASASPLAFGAETQYF
TRBJ2-7,TRBV6-1,NA,NA,TGTGCCAGCAGTGAATTAATCAGACCAGGCCGGTCCGAGCAGTACTTC,CASSELIRPGRSEQYF